Below, 24 T cell receptor beta chains from the same sample are listed, as sequenced in a study of somatic mutations in cytotoxic T cells in rheumatoid arthritis. Clones were read by immunoSEQ multiplex PCR, and TCRdb kept only the in-frame ones, dropping some. The data contain more than 15,000 clones, more than 70% of them seen just once; the ten biggest clones take up approximately 10%. The specimen was CD8+ T cells sorted from blood. These receptors all come from an adult with rheumatoid arthritis.

The rearrangement joins TRBV27 to TRBJ1-1, with D maybe TRBD1 (5 bases). V lost 5 bases and J lost 0, with 13 bases in between. The germline gives CDR1 MNHEY, CDR2 SMNVEV (reference sequence). This CDR3 spans 15 amino acids. As DNA, the CDR3 is TGTGCCAGCAGTGCCCTGACAGTCATGAACACTGAAGCTTTCTTT. The encoded protein is CASSALTVMNTEAFF.

The rearrangement links TRBV18 to TRBJ2-7, with 7 bases lining up with TRBD1. CDR1 is KGHSH and CDR2 is LQKENI in the germline V gene. CDR3 length: 15 amino acids. The ends lost 6 bases at V and 6 bases at J; junction bases unmatched: 14. DNA of the CDR3: TGTGCCAGCTCGTCTTCCGGGACAGTGGGGTCCGAGCAGTACTTC. It codes for CASSSSGTVGSEQYF. Based on the CDR3 plus reference TRBV18 and TRBJ2-7, the full variable domain is NAGVMQNPRHLVRRRGQEARLRCSPMKGHSHVYWYRQLPEEGLKFMVYLQKENIIDESGMPKERFSAEFPKEGPSILRIQQVVRGDSAAYFCASSSSGTVGSEQYFGPGTRLTVT.

The CDR3, as DNA: TGTGCCAGCAGCTTACATAAGGAGAGCTCCTACGAGCAGTACTTC. It specifies CASSLHKESSYEQYF. V is TRBV13 and J is TRBJ2-7; no reliable D call. The CDR3 spans 15 residues. V was pared by 2 bases and J by 0 bases, with 11 bases between. CDR1 is PRHDT and CDR2 is FYEKMQ in the germline V gene (reference sequence).

The rearrangement joins TRBV11-2 to TRBJ2-3; D unclear. In germline, CDR1 is SGHAT, CDR2 FQNNGV. V was trimmed by 4 bases and J by 6 bases, leaving 8 bases between them. The CDR3 spans 12 residues. CDR3 coding DNA: TGTGCCAGCAGCTACATGGTGGATACGCAGTATTTT. Translation: CASSYMVDTQYF. Based on the CDR3 plus reference TRBV11-2 and TRBJ2-3, the full variable domain is EAGVAQSPRYKIIEKRQSVAFWCNPISGHATLYWYQQILGQGPKLLIQFQNNGVVDDSQLPKDRFSAERLKGVDSTLKIQPAKLEDSAVYLCASSYMVDTQYFGPGTRLTVL.

The DNA for the CDR3 is TGTGCCAGCCGTGTGCCTAGCGACCTGGATACGCAGTATTTT. Amino acids: CASRVPSDLDTQYF. The V gene is TRBV6-1, the J gene TRBJ2-3; D perhaps matches TRBD2 (6 bases). The CDR3 is 14 residues long. The V end was cut by 8 bases, the J end by 6 bases, with 18 bases between. CDR1 and CDR2 (germline): MNHNS, SASEGT.

The chain combines TRBV12-5 with TRBJ2-7, with D possibly TRBD1 on 5 matching bases. In germline, CDR1 is LGHNT, CDR2 FRNRAP. Trimming removed 1 base at V and 11 bases at J, with 9 bases between. This CDR3 spans 11 amino acids. CDR3 region: CASGLGRGKYF. For the CDR3, the DNA is TGTGCTAGTGGTTTGGGAAGGGGCAAGTACTTC.

This CDR3 reads CASSGTNGYTF. CDR3 nucleotide sequence: TGTGCCAGCAGTGGAACTAACGGCTACACCTTC. This sequence joins TRBV27 and TRBJ1-2; no definite D call. The CDR3 loop spans 11 amino acids. Germline CDR1 MNHEY, CDR2 SMNVEV (reference sequence). V was pared by 5 bases and J by 8 bases, with 9 bases between.

The chain employs TRBV6-5 and TRBJ2-1, with D perhaps TRBD2 (6 bases). Germline loops: CDR1 MNHEY, CDR2 SVGAGI. The CDR3 covers 15 residues. V was cut by 3 bases and J by 8 bases, with 17 bases left in between. The CDR3 is CASSYMTRGTDEQFF. The CDR3 DNA reads TGTGCCAGCAGTTATATGACCCGGGGGACGGATGAGCAGTTCTTC.

This chain links TRBV19 with TRBJ2-7; 7 bases line up with TRBD2. Germline V gene data show CDR1 as LNHDA and CDR2 as SQIVND (reference sequence). V lost 3 bases and J lost 6; bases outside the gene matches: 8. The CDR3 sequence is 14 residues long. The CDR3 region has the DNA TGTGCCAGTAGTATGCGGACTAGTAGCTTCGAGCAGTACTTC. It is translated as CASSMRTSSFEQYF.

In this sample, this clone turned up once. The chain combines TRBV11-2 with TRBJ2-3; 11 positions match TRBD1. The CDR3 has 15 amino acids. Germline lookup yields CDR1 SGHAT and CDR2 FQNNGV. V was clipped by 4 bases and J by 4 bases; unmatched bases: 4. CDR3 sequence reads: CASSYRDRGADTQYF. The DNA of the CDR3 is TGTGCCAGCAGCTACCGGGACAGGGGGGCAGATACGCAGTATTTT.

The chain couples TRBV5-5 to TRBJ2-5; D might be TRBD1 (6 bases). In germline, CDR1 is SGHKS, CDR2 YYEKEE (reference sequence). V lost 1 base, J lost 5 bases, and 6 bases lay in between. The CDR3 sequence is 12 residues long. The CDR3 nucleotides read TGTGCCAGCAGCTTGACAGGGGAGACCCAGTACTTC. This encodes CASSLTGETQYF.

The chain is built from TRBV5-1 and TRBJ2-5, with TRBD2 matching 10 bases. V lost 1 base and J lost 0; bases outside the gene matches: 9. CDR1 is SGHRS and CDR2 is YFSETQ in the germline V gene. The CDR3 runs 18 residues. CDR3: CASSLQGLAGADQETQYF. The CDR3 DNA follows: TGCGCCAGCAGCTTGCAGGGTCTAGCGGGGGCCGACCAAGAGACCCAGTACTTC.

Only a few counts were recorded for this clone. This chain connects TRBV9 to TRBJ1-6, with D possibly being TRBD1 (5 bases). Trimming took 4 bases from V and 6 from J, leaving 14 bases between them. In germline, CDR1 is SGDLS, CDR2 YYNGEE. The length of the CDR3 is 15 residues. CDR3 nucleotide sequence: TGTGCCAGCAGCACCGACGGGGCAGCTAATTCACCCCTCCACTTT. This codes for CASSTDGAANSPLHF.

The count of this clone is one. The rearrangement joins TRBV9 to TRBJ2-4; a weak D match, TRBD1 (6 bases). V dropped 3 bases and J dropped 6 bases, with 7 bases sitting between them. The germline V gene encodes CDR1 SGDLS and CDR2 YYNGEE. The CDR3 covers 12 residues. The CDR3 loop is CASSADRNIQYF. The CDR3 DNA reads as TGTGCCAGCAGCGCGGACAGAAACATTCAGTACTTC.

The rearrangement uses TRBV27 and TRBJ1-6; no definite D call. CDR1 is MNHEY and CDR2 is SMNVEV in the germline V gene (reference sequence). V gave up 2 bases and J gave up 6 bases, with 11 bases separating them. The CDR3 covers 15 residues. In nucleotides, the CDR3 is TGTGCCAGCAGTTTAGGGCCAGCCTTTAATTCACCCCTCCACTTT. Protein: CASSLGPAFNSPLHF.

The DNA of the CDR3 is TGTGCCAGCAGTTTATACCCCTCCCTGACGGCGGCTAATTCACCCCTCCACTTT. This sequence encodes CASSLYPSLTAANSPLHF. The V and J genes are TRBV27 and TRBJ1-6; D unclear. Germline-derived CDR1 and CDR2 are MNHEY and SMNVEV (reference sequence). Between the trimmed V and J ends, which lost 1 base and 6 bases, there was a span of 19 bases. This CDR3 has 18 amino acids.

The chain has TRBV2 and TRBJ1-5, with D unclear. Per the germline V gene, CDR1 is SNHLY and CDR2 is FYNNEI. V was cut by 8 bases and J by 6 bases, with 14 bases left in between. The CDR3 loop spans 13 amino acids. The CDR3 nucleotides are TGTGCCAGCGATTACGGCTGGGGTCAGCCCCAGCATTTT. Its translation: CASDYGWGQPQHF.

The chain is built from TRBV2 and TRBJ2-7; D not certain. V lost 11 bases and J lost 3, with 14 bases in between. This CDR3 region has 12 residues. Germline V lookup: CDR1 SNHLY, CDR2 FYNNEI. CDR3 residues: CAGRRWVYEQYF. The CDR3 region has the DNA TGTGCCGGCCGAAGGTGGGTCTACGAGCAGTACTTC.

A few counts support this clone. J is TRBJ2-7 and V is TRBV2; D ambiguous. The CDR3 contains 15 residues. Trimming cost V 7 bases and J 0 bases, with 16 bases left between them. CDR1 is SNHLY and CDR2 is FYNNEI in the germline V gene. CDR3 sequence (DNA): TGTGCCAGCACTCCGACCGAAGCGCGCTCCTACGAGCAGTACTTC. Translating it yields CASTPTEARSYEQYF.

This clone was picked up a small number of times. This chain uses TRBV2 with TRBJ2-7, with D unresolved. This CDR3 spans 13 amino acids. The germline V gene encodes CDR1 SNHLY and CDR2 FYNNEI. V was cut by 6 bases and J by 3 bases, with 12 bases left in between. CDR3 coding DNA: TGTGCCAGCAGAGATGACACCCACTACGAGCAGTACTTC. It is translated as CASRDDTHYEQYF. Using reference TRBV2 and TRBJ2-7 for the parts outside the CDR3, the full variable domain is EPEVTQTPSHQVTQMGQEVILRCVPISNHLYFYWYRQILGQKVEFLVSFYNNEISEKSEIFDDQFSVERPDGSNFTLKIRSTKLEDSAMYFCASRDDTHYEQYFGPGTRLTVT.

This chain uses TRBV29-1 with TRBJ2-7; possibly TRBD1 for D (6 bases). V dropped 4 bases and J dropped 0 bases, with 10 bases sitting between them. CDR3 length equals 13 residues. CDR1 is SQVTM, CDR2 ANQGSEA, per germline. For the CDR3, the DNA is TGCAGCGTTGTGCAGGGGCCCTCCTACGAGCAGTACTTC. Translating it yields CSVVQGPSYEQYF.

The CDR3 DNA reads TGCAGCGTTGAACCCTCTAGGGGAGAGGGGGGAGATACGCAGTATTTT. Translating gives CSVEPSRGEGGDTQYF. The rearrangement links TRBV29-1 to TRBJ2-3; D possibly uses TRBD1 or TRBD2 (6 bases each). Germline V gene sequence: CDR1 SQVTM, CDR2 ANQGSEA. Trimming cost V 2 bases and J 5 bases, with 20 bases left between them. The CDR3 extends over 16 amino acids.

The chain links TRBV2 to TRBJ1-2; 7 nucleotides agree with TRBD1. V shed 8 bases, J shed 0 bases, and the junction held 12 bases outside the gene matches. The germline V gene has CDR1 SNHLY and CDR2 FYNNEI. This CDR3 is built from 16 residues. The CDR3: CASVGTDSSANYGYTF. CDR3 bases: TGTGCCAGCGTGGGGACAGACAGTTCAGCTAACTATGGCTACACCTTC.

This chain joins TRBV19 and TRBJ1-1, with 10 bases aligning to TRBD1. Germline V CDR1 and CDR2: LNHDA, SQIVND (reference sequence). The CDR3 is made up of 14 amino acids. After removal of 1 base from V and 10 bases from J, the junction contained 6 bases not matched to a gene. The CDR3, as DNA: TGTGCCAGTAGTATAGGGCCGACAGGGGGCTTAGCTTTCTTT. Residues: CASSIGPTGGLAFF.